The rows below give T cell receptor beta chains drawn from one sample of a study of blood T cell repertoires in COVID-19. Data came from immunoSEQ multiplex PCR; TCRdb stores just in-frame clones and leaves some out. The sample shows around 330,000 clones, roughly 89% of them seen only once. Sequencing was carried out using PBMCs or T cells enriched from blood (not recorded which). These TCRs come from a woman aged 18-29 years who had recovered from COVID-19. The CDR3 runs from the conserved cysteine through the conserved F or W. A D gene is named only where the DNA matches it firmly. Some rows mark clone size as missing; the rest say once, few, many or name a class of expanded clone.

.,TRBV9,TRBJ1-2,.,TGTGCCAGCAGGGGGCAGGGAGGCTACACCTTC,CASRGQGGYTF
.,TRBV5-1,TRBJ1-2,.,TGCGCCAGCAGCTTGGCTCCCGGGTCCTATGGCTACACCTTC,CASSLAPGSYGYTF
.,TRBV5-1,TRBJ2-3,.,TGCGCCAGCAGCTTTGTCAGGGGTGAGGTGACAGATACGCAGTATTTT,CASSFVRGEVTDTQYF
.,TRBV6-5,TRBJ1-2,.,TGTGCCAGCAGTTATCCGGACAGACGTCGTTATGGCTACACCTTC,CASSYPDRRRYGYTF
.,TRBV5-1,TRBJ2-5,.,TGCGCCAGCAGCTTGGAGGGGTCCGAGACCCAGTACTTC,CASSLEGSETQYF
.,TRBV5-4,TRBJ2-1,few,TGTGCCAGCAGCCTCGACTCCGGGATTGGTGAGCAGTTCTTC,CASSLDSGIGEQFF
TRBD1,TRBV19,TRBJ2-7,once,TGTGCCAGTAGTAGGTGGGAGACAGGGGGAGCCTACGAGCAGTACTTC,CASSRWETGGAYEQYF
.,TRBV19,TRBJ2-2,once,TGTGCCAGCGGGGACAACTCGGCCGGGGAGCTGTTTTTT,CASGDNSAGELFF
TRBD1,TRBV18,TRBJ2-5,.,TGTGCCAGCTCGGCTTCCAACAGGGGCCAAGAGACCCAGTACTTC,CASSASNRGQETQYF
.,TRBV12-5,TRBJ2-1,.,TGTGCTAGTGGTTTGGTACTCCCAGGGTCCCACAATGAGCAGTTCTTC,CASGLVLPGSHNEQFF
TRBD1,TRBV19,TRBJ1-1,.,TGTGCCAGTAGTATAAGGGACAGAGTGAACACTGAAGCTTTCTTT,CASSIRDRVNTEAFF
.,TRBV19,TRBJ1-5,.,TGTGCCAGTAGTATCTCAGATAGCAATCAGCCCCAGCATTTT,CASSISDSNQPQHF
TRBD1,TRBV14,TRBJ2-5,.,TGTGCCAGCAGCCACCCACAGGGGGCGAAGGAGACCCAGTACTTC,CASSHPQGAKETQYF
.,TRBV11-2,TRBJ2-1,.,TGTGCCAGCAGCTTCAACGAAGGGGTGTTAGCTTACAATGAGCAGTTCTTC,CASSFNEGVLAYNEQFF
TRBD1,TRBV3-1/TRBV3-2,TRBJ2-7,.,TGTGCCAGCAGCCTGGTGGGACAGGGAAAACAACCCTACGAGCAGTACTTC,CASSLVGQGKQPYEQYF
.,TRBV5-5,TRBJ1-2,.,TGTGCCAGCAGCTTGGAACAGGGCTATGGCTACACCTTC,CASSLEQGYGYTF
TRBD2,TRBV24-1,TRBJ2-1,.,TGTGCCACCAGTCTTGGGACTAGCGGAGCCTCTGAGCAGTTCTTC,CATSLGTSGASEQFF
TRBD1,TRBV2,TRBJ1-1,.,TGTGCCAGCAGTGAAATGGGGACAGGGAACACTGAAGCTTTCTTT,CASSEMGTGNTEAFF
.,TRBV4-2,TRBJ2-5,.,TGTGCCAGCAGCAGATCCCGGTCGGAGACCCAGTACTTC,CASSRSRSETQYF
TRBD2,TRBV5-1,TRBJ2-3,.,TGCGCCAGCAGCAGCCTAGCGGGAGGGCCCCCAGATACGCAGTATTTT,CASSSLAGGPPDTQYF
TRBD1,TRBV7-9,TRBJ2-7,.,TGTGCCAGCAGCTTCTCGGGACAGGGGAGTGAGCAGTACTTC,CASSFSGQGSEQYF
TRBD1,TRBV9,TRBJ1-6,.,TGTGCCAGCAGCGCCACAGGGGTAACCTATAATTCACCCCTCCACTTT,CASSATGVTYNSPLHF
.,TRBV3-1/TRBV3-2,TRBJ2-1,.,TGTGCCAGCAGCCGGAGAAGCGGGTCGGGAGTAACGTTTAATGAGCAGTTCTTC,CASSRRSGSGVTFNEQFF
TRBD2,TRBV9,TRBJ2-7,.,TGTGCCAGCAGCCCCTCGGGGGGAGCGGAGCAGTACTTC,CASSPSGGAEQYF
.,TRBV7-8,TRBJ2-1,once,TGTGCCAGCAGCCCCCGGCGCCTAGCGATCTACAATGAGCAGTTCTTC,CASSPRRLAIYNEQFF
TRBD2,TRBV7-3,TRBJ2-1,.,TGTGCCAGCAGCTTAGATAGCGGGATGAACAATGAGCAGTTCTTC,CASSLDSGMNNEQFF
TRBD2,TRBV27,TRBJ2-7,.,TGTGCCAGCAGTCCCCGGACTAGCGGGGACTACGAGCAGTACTTC,CASSPRTSGDYEQYF